The 6 T cell receptor beta chains reported below all come from one sample, sequenced in a study of blood T cell repertoires in COVID-19. Data came from immunoSEQ multiplex PCR; TCRdb stores just in-frame clones and leaves some out. This sample has a few hundred thousand clones; around 87% occur once, and the top ten carry approximately 6.2%. Source material: peripheral blood. These receptors all come from a man aged 55 to 70 who had recovered from COVID-19.

The chain joins TRBV2 to TRBJ2-6; possible D gene TRBD1, 5 bases. The CDR3 sequence is 17 residues long. CDR1 is SNHLY and CDR2 is FYNNEI in the germline V gene. The V end was cut by 4 bases, the J end by 0 bases, with 13 bases between. The CDR3 region is CASSANRLSSGANVLTF. For the CDR3, the DNA is TGTGCCAGCAGTGCCAACAGGTTAAGCTCTGGGGCCAACGTCCTGACTTTC.

V usage is TRBV7-2 and J usage is TRBJ2-2; D remains unclear. Per the germline V gene, CDR1 is SGHTA and CDR2 is FQGNSA. This CDR3 region has 13 residues. Trimming removed 2 bases from V and 2 bases from J, with 3 bases in between. The CDR3 DNA is TGTGCCAGCAGCTTATTAAACACCGGGGAGCTGTTTTTT. The encoded protein is CASSLLNTGELFF.

The CDR3 bases are TGTGCCAGCAGCCAAAACAGGGCTGGGGCCAACGTCCTGACTTTC. Translated, it gives CASSQNRAGANVLTF. The chain employs TRBV14 and TRBJ2-6; D perhaps matches TRBD1 (6 bases). The V and J ends lost 2 bases and 2 bases respectively, with 7 bases between them. The germline CDR1 and CDR2 sequences are SGHDN and FVKESK. The CDR3 runs 15 residues.

The genes are TRBV7-9 and TRBJ2-5; D unclear. Trimming cost V 2 bases and J 3 bases, with 7 bases left between them. The CDR3 loop spans 13 amino acids. Per the germline V gene, CDR1 is SEHNR and CDR2 is FQNEAQ (reference sequence). The CDR3 region has the DNA TGTGCCAGCAGCTTATCCCAGAAAGAGACCCAGTACTTC. Translation: CASSLSQKETQYF.

The chain joins TRBV27 to TRBJ2-1; 7 bases fit TRBD2. Trimming took 6 bases from V and 0 from J; bases not matched to a gene: 11. CDR3 size: 17 residues. Germline CDR1 and CDR2: MNHEY and SMNVEV (reference sequence). The CDR3: CASRSLAGVSSYNEQFF. The CDR3 nucleotides are TGTGCCAGCAGAAGCTTAGCGGGTGTGAGCTCCTACAATGAGCAGTTCTTC.

This chain uses TRBV27 with TRBJ2-3, with a tentative D call TRBD1 (5 bases). Germline CDR1 and CDR2: MNHEY and SMNVEV (reference sequence). The CDR3 is made up of 14 amino acids. Trimming stripped 5 bases from V and 1 base from J, with 10 bases between. The CDR3 is CASSQGLGTDTQYF. In DNA, the CDR3 is TGTGCCAGCAGTCAGGGCCTTGGCACAGATACGCAGTATTTT.